A selection of T cell receptor beta chains follows, all from one sample in a study of long-term antiretroviral therapy in people with HIV. Repertoires were generated with immunoSEQ multiplex PCR, while TCRdb's copy carries only in-frame clones and drops some. This sample yields approximately 27,000 clones, of which around 90% are seen a single time; around 4.4% belongs to the top ten. Sequencing was performed on unsorted PBMCs, taken about 5.3 years after starting antiretroviral therapy. All receptors derive from a woman in her 40s with HIV. Both conserved end residues are part of each CDR3. The D gene is left open where the match is weak. Size tells how often a clone was seen (once, few, many) or the class of an expanded clone, and some rows leave it out.

j_call: TRBJ1-2
d_call: NA
clone_size: few
v_call: TRBV11-2
cdr3_aa: CASSTLNYGYTF
cdr3_nt: TGTGCCAGCAGCACCCTTAACTATGGCTACACCTTC

j_call: TRBJ2-3
d_call: TRBD1
clone_size: NA
v_call: TRBV7-6
cdr3_aa: CASSLTGMGTDTQYF
cdr3_nt: TGTGCCAGCAGCCTGACAGGGATGGGCACAGATACGCAGTATTTT

j_call: TRBJ1-1
d_call: NA
clone_size: NA
v_call: TRBV27
cdr3_aa: CASSFLGRNTEAFF
cdr3_nt: TGTGCCAGCAGTTTTCTGGGGAGGAACACTGAAGCTTTCTTT

j_call: TRBJ2-7
d_call: TRBD2
clone_size: NA
v_call: TRBV7-9
cdr3_aa: CASSPRRAGTTYEQYF
cdr3_nt: TGTGCCAGCAGCCCTAGAAGGGCAGGGACTACCTACGAGCAGTACTTC

j_call: TRBJ1-5
d_call: TRBD1
clone_size: NA
v_call: TRBV7-2
cdr3_aa: CASSLRTGNQPQHF
cdr3_nt: TGTGCCAGCAGCTTAAGGACAGGTAATCAGCCCCAGCATTTT

j_call: TRBJ1-3
d_call: NA
clone_size: NA
v_call: TRBV9
cdr3_aa: CASSPQTDNSGNTIYF
cdr3_nt: TGTGCCAGCAGCCCCCAGACGGACAACTCTGGAAACACCATATATTTT

j_call: TRBJ2-7
d_call: NA
clone_size: once
v_call: TRBV5-1
cdr3_aa: CASSLVIEGRRYF
cdr3_nt: TGCGCCAGCAGCTTGGTGATCGAGGGTAGACGGTACTTC

j_call: TRBJ1-4
d_call: NA
clone_size: NA
v_call: TRBV4-3
cdr3_aa: CASSQDELGRGEKLFF
cdr3_nt: TGCGCCAGCAGCCAAGATGAATTGGGGAGGGGTGAAAAACTGTTTTTT

j_call: TRBJ1-5
d_call: NA
clone_size: NA
v_call: TRBV11-2
cdr3_aa: CASSLNPMGFGGNQPQHF
cdr3_nt: TGTGCCAGCAGCTTAAATCCGATGGGATTCGGCGGCAATCAGCCCCAGCATTTT

j_call: TRBJ2-5
d_call: NA
clone_size: NA
v_call: TRBV6-1
cdr3_aa: CASSATPDNLETQYF
cdr3_nt: TGTGCCAGCAGTGCTACCCCGGATAATCTAGAGACCCAGTACTTC

j_call: TRBJ1-5
d_call: NA
clone_size: NA
v_call: TRBV7-2
cdr3_aa: CASNKWSGDSNQPQHF
cdr3_nt: TGTGCCAGCAACAAGTGGTCCGGGGATAGCAATCAGCCCCAGCATTTT

j_call: TRBJ2-2
d_call: NA
clone_size: NA
v_call: TRBV4-2
cdr3_aa: CASSLDWATGELFF
cdr3_nt: TGTGCCAGCAGCCTCGACTGGGCTACCGGGGAGCTGTTTTTT

j_call: TRBJ2-7
d_call: NA
clone_size: NA
v_call: TRBV4-3
cdr3_aa: CASSQDLGGQYNEQYF
cdr3_nt: TGCGCCAGCAGCCAAGATCTGGGGGGACAATACAACGAGCAGTACTTC

j_call: TRBJ1-1
d_call: NA
clone_size: NA
v_call: TRBV6-4
cdr3_aa: CASSDSSRGTEAFF
cdr3_nt: TGTGCCAGCAGTGACTCAAGCCGGGGGACTGAAGCTTTCTTT

j_call: TRBJ2-7
d_call: TRBD1
clone_size: NA
v_call: TRBV2
cdr3_aa: CASRRQGVPYEQYF
cdr3_nt: TGTGCCAGCCGACGACAGGGTGTACCCTACGAGCAGTACTTC

j_call: TRBJ2-5
d_call: NA
clone_size: NA
v_call: TRBV12-5
cdr3_aa: CASGLGRGAPEETQYF
cdr3_nt: TGTGCTAGTGGTTTGGGACGCGGGGCCCCAGAAGAGACCCAGTACTTC

j_call: TRBJ2-7
d_call: NA
clone_size: NA
v_call: TRBV7-8
cdr3_aa: CASSEGTGYEQYF
cdr3_nt: TGTGCCAGCAGCGAAGGGACTGGCTACGAGCAGTACTTC

j_call: TRBJ1-5
d_call: TRBD1
clone_size: NA
v_call: TRBV11-2
cdr3_aa: CASSPGQGHQPQHF
cdr3_nt: TGTGCCAGCAGCCCGGGACAGGGACATCAGCCCCAGCATTTT